This TCR beta chain was captured in a study of CD8 T cells in ankylosing spondylitis. Overall study results and limits: Fewer than 10 highly homologous variants made up a TCR beta motif that seemed to typify ankylosing spondylitis blood.

This clonotype was detected many times. Its specificity is not known. Germline-derived CDR1 and CDR2 are MDHEN and SYDVKM. The length of the CDR3 is 15 residues. V was clipped by 6 bases and J by 6 bases; unmatched bases: 11. TCRdb analysed the 5' RACE reads with MiXCR anew, one entry per CDR3 protein. The sample has some 220,000 distinct CDR3 sequences, approximately 7.3% seen once. This sequence was found in a male donor with ankylosing spondylitis. The sample comprised blood, either unsorted or a sorted T cell fraction (not recorded which). The chain links TRBV28 to TRBJ2-7; the match to TRBD1 covers 10 bases. CDR3 in DNA: TGTGCCAGCAGCTTCCCCCCCGGACAGGGGGTCGAGCAGTACTTC. Translation gives CASSFPPGQGVEQYF.